Shown below are 20 T cell receptor beta chains from a single sample sequenced in a study of blood T cell repertoires in COVID-19. The table came from immunoSEQ multiplex PCR; TCRdb's copy has only in-frame clones and leaves some out. The sample shows about 410,000 clones, roughly 87% of them seen only once. The source material was PBMCs or T cells enriched from blood (not recorded which). These receptors all come from a man aged 18 to 30 who had recovered from COVID-19.

The genes are TRBV3-1 (or the pseudogene TRBV3-2) and TRBJ2-2; 8 bases agree with TRBD2. Germline CDR1 reads LGHDT; CDR2 reads YNNKEL (reference sequence). CDR3 size: 15 residues. Losses at the gene ends were 4 bases for V and 7 bases for J; bases not matched to a gene: 8. The CDR3 bases are TGTGCCAGCAGCCGAGCGGGAGCGGTCGGCGGGGAGCTGTTTTTT. It codes for CASSRAGAVGGELFF.

This chain links TRBV10-1 with TRBJ2-2; 7 bases map to TRBD2. Trimming removed 8 bases from V and 0 bases from J; junction bases left unmatched: 9. Germline loops: CDR1 WNHNN, CDR2 SYGVQD (reference sequence). The CDR3 consists of 16 residues. The CDR3 nucleotides are TGCGCCAGCGGGGAGGGCGTAAACGCGAACACCGGGGAGCTGTTTTTT. This encodes CASGEGVNANTGELFF.

This chain connects TRBV27 to TRBJ1-5, with TRBD1 as a possible D gene (6 bases). The CDR3 runs 14 residues. V lost 9 bases to trimming and J lost 2 bases, with 14 bases between them. Germline values: CDR1 MNHEY, CDR2 SMNVEV (reference sequence). The CDR3 reads CARGQPRGNQPQHF. CDR3 nucleotide sequence: TGTGCCAGGGGACAACCGCGGGGCAATCAGCCCCAGCATTTT.

V gene TRBV10-3 combines with J gene TRBJ1-5; 7 bases are shared with TRBD1. J gave up 3 bases and V 6 bases, and 5 bases lay outside the gene matches. The CDR3 spans 14 residues. Germline CDR1 and CDR2: ENHRY and SYGVKD. The CDR3, as DNA: TGTGCCATCAGGGGACAGAGTTCCAATCAGCCCCAGCATTTT. Amino acid sequence: CAIRGQSSNQPQHF.

The chain recombines TRBV30 with TRBJ2-2, with TRBD2 identical over 12 bases. The CDR3 is 16 amino acids. Germline assignment: CDR1 GTSNPN and CDR2 SVGIG (reference sequence). V gave up 8 bases and J gave up 3 bases; unmatched junction bases: 10. CDR3: CAVGSGLAGHTGELFF. DNA for the CDR3: TGTGCCGTGGGTTCGGGACTAGCGGGTCACACCGGGGAGCTGTTTTTT.

This chain links TRBV12-3 or TRBV12-4 with TRBJ1-2; D not certain. Trimming shortened V by 1 base and J by 8 bases, and 8 bases separated the two germline ends. The CDR3 is 12 residues long. The CDR3 protein is CASSLGVGGYTF. The CDR3 bases are TGTGCCAGCAGTTTAGGGGTGGGCGGCTACACCTTC.

This clone was counted a single time. J is TRBJ1-5 and V is TRBV12-5; tentatively, D is TRBD1 (5 bases). V dropped 0 bases and J dropped 5 bases, with 17 bases sitting between them. This CDR3 has 17 amino acids. Germline values: CDR1 LGHNT, CDR2 FRNRAP. CDR3 in amino acids: CASGLVLGQGRDQPQHF. The CDR3 DNA sequence: TGTGCTAGTGGTTTGGTATTAGGGCAGGGAAGGGATCAGCCCCAGCATTTT.

V usage is TRBV5-4 and J usage is TRBJ1-1; 10 bases match TRBD1. The CDR3 runs 16 residues. Unmatched junction bases numbered 6, after V lost 0 bases and J lost 4 bases. The germline V gene has CDR1 SGHNT and CDR2 YYREEE (reference sequence). CDR3 nucleotide sequence: TGTGCCAGCAGCTTGGGACAGGGGGCAGTGGGCACTGAAGCTTTCTTT. Its protein is CASSLGQGAVGTEAFF.

This chain joins TRBV11-2 and TRBJ1-4, with D perhaps matching TRBD1 (5 bases). The CDR3 loop spans 16 amino acids. The germline gives CDR1 SGHAT, CDR2 FQNNGV. Trimming took off 0 bases at V and 6 bases at J, with 14 bases between the two ends. CDR3 residues: CASSLDGRGTDEKLFF. The CDR3 DNA reads as TGTGCCAGCAGCTTAGATGGGCGCGGGACGGATGAAAAACTGTTTTTT.

This chain connects TRBV5-4 to TRBJ2-7; 8 nucleotides align to TRBD1. CDR3 length: 15 amino acids. Germline V gives CDR1 SGHNT, CDR2 YYREEE (reference sequence). Trimming removed 4 bases from V and 4 bases from J; junction bases left unmatched: 10. The CDR3, as DNA: TGTGCCAGCAGCCCGACACCGGACAGGGAATACGAGCAGTACTTC. This gives the protein CASSPTPDREYEQYF.

This clone was observed a single time. CDR3 DNA sequence: TGTGCCAGCAGTTTAGTCGGGGTATCCACTGAAGCTTTCTTT. It yields the protein CASSLVGVSTEAFF. V and J are TRBV27 and TRBJ1-1; D remains unclear. Germline V lookup: CDR1 MNHEY, CDR2 SMNVEV (reference sequence). This CDR3 contains 14 residues. V was clipped by 2 bases and J by 4 bases, with 11 bases between them.

The chain combines TRBV5-8 with TRBJ1-2; 7 bases line up with TRBD1. CDR3 size: 15 residues. Germline V gene data show CDR1 as SGHTS and CDR2 as YDEGEE. The V gene end was trimmed by 3 bases and the J gene end by 5 bases; junction bases not matched to a gene: 10. The CDR3 bases are TGTGCCAGCAGCTGGAGGCGACAGGGAGTGTATGGCTACACCTTC. This codes for CASSWRRQGVYGYTF.

The V call is TRBV18, the J call TRBJ1-2, with 9 bases matching TRBD1. With V trimmed by 0 bases and J by 4 bases, 9 bases remained unmatched. This CDR3 has 17 amino acids. Germline V lookup: CDR1 KGHSH, CDR2 LQKENI. The CDR3 nucleotides read TGTGCCAGCTCACCACCGGGCACCGGGACAGGGACCTATGGCTACACCTTC. It specifies CASSPPGTGTGTYGYTF.

In this sample, this clone turned up once. J is TRBJ2-1 and V is TRBV28, with 7 bases identical to TRBD2. The length of the CDR3 is 17 residues. Trimming removed 5 bases from V and 6 bases from J; junction bases left unmatched: 16. Germline CDR1 is MDHEN and CDR2 is SYDVKM. CDR3: CASSGTSGALWTNEQFF. The CDR3 DNA reads TGTGCCAGCAGTGGAACCAGCGGGGCCCTTTGGACCAATGAGCAGTTCTTC. The complete variable domain, with remaining parts taken from reference TRBV28 and TRBJ2-1, reads DVKVTQSSRYLVKRTGEKVFLECVQDMDHENMFWYRQDPGLGLRLIYFSYDVKMKEKGDIPEGYSVSREKKERFSLILESASTNQTSMYLCASSGTSGALWTNEQFFGPGTRLTVL.

V gene TRBV2 combines with J gene TRBJ2-7; the D gene is possibly TRBD1 (6 bases). V lost 5 bases to trimming and J lost 7 bases, with 15 bases between them. CDR1 is SNHLY, CDR2 FYNNEI, per germline. This CDR3 is built from 13 residues. This CDR3 is CASSINREGEQYF. The CDR3 region has the DNA TGTGCCAGCAGTATCAACAGGGAAGGAGAGCAGTACTTC.

The chain combines TRBV7-9 with TRBJ2-1; 8 bases match TRBD2. The CDR3 consists of 16 residues. The J segment lost 0 bases and the V segment lost 0 bases, leaving 1 base of the junction unmatched. The germline V gene encodes CDR1 SEHNR and CDR2 FQNEAQ (reference sequence). The CDR3 is CASSLALAGSYNEQFF. The CDR3 DNA is TGTGCCAGCAGCTTAGCTCTAGCGGGCTCCTACAATGAGCAGTTCTTC.

The rearrangement uses TRBV2 and TRBJ1-5, with D perhaps matching TRBD1 (5 bases). CDR1 and CDR2 from the germline V gene are SNHLY and FYNNEI. With 3 bases removed from V and 7 bases from J, the gap between germline ends came to 10 bases. CDR3 size: 13 residues. The CDR3 nucleotides read TGTGCCAGCAGTGATCAGGGAGGACAGCCCCAGCATTTT. Protein product: CASSDQGGQPQHF.

The rearrangement uses TRBV5-1 and TRBJ1-5, with D unresolved. The CDR3 is 13 residues long. The germline V gene has CDR1 SGHRS and CDR2 YFSETQ. With 5 bases removed from V and 2 bases from J, the gap between germline ends came to 8 bases. The CDR3 nucleotides are TGCGCCAGCAGTTATGAGGGCAATCAGCCCCAGCATTTT. Encoded protein: CASSYEGNQPQHF.

The V and J genes are TRBV9 and TRBJ1-1; D is unresolved. Per germline, CDR1 SGDLS and CDR2 YYNGEE. This CDR3 has 16 residues. V was cut by 4 bases and J by 5 bases, with 21 bases left in between. Written as DNA, the CDR3 is TGTGCCAGCAGCCTACCACCTGATGGAAGGAGGACTGAAGCTTTCTTT. It translates to CASSLPPDGRRTEAFF.

The chain combines TRBV20-1 with TRBJ2-7; 8 bases are shared with TRBD1. The length of the CDR3 is 11 residues. Germline-derived CDR1 and CDR2 are DFQATT and SNEGSKA (reference sequence). CDR3 bases: TGCAGCAGGGGGCGCCTCCACGAGCAGTACTTC. Its protein is CSRGRLHEQYF.